One sample yielded the 3 T cell receptor beta chains listed below, sequenced in a study of T cell repertoires in cytomegalovirus infection. A single record per CDR3 protein comes from TCRdb applying MiXCR to the reads. Here the sample spans 740,000 or so distinct CDR3 sequences, approximately 34% being singletons. Sequencing used PBMCs. The receptors were sampled from a human donor in good health (CMV status not recorded). Some clones in this sample may be carry-over from other donors' samples.

This clonotype was seen more than once but under ten times. The rearrangement uses TRBV12-3 or TRBV12-4 and TRBJ1-2, with D perhaps TRBD1 (5 bases). The CDR3 runs to 14 residues. V was clipped by 6 bases and J by 5 bases, with 16 bases between them. DNA for the CDR3: TGTGCCAGCAGCCCGGGACGGAAAAGTTATGGCTACACCTTC. Its protein product is CASSPGRKSYGYTF.

The chain's CDR3 is CASSHKPGLMNTEAFF. The DNA for the CDR3 is TGTGCCAGCAGCCATAAACCGGGACTGATGAACACTGAAGCTTTCTTT. The rearrangement uses TRBV7-3 and TRBJ1-1, with D maybe TRBD1 (5 bases). The CDR3 is made up of 16 amino acids. Trimming removed 5 bases at V and 0 bases at J, with 16 bases between. Looked up from germline, CDR1 is SGHTA and CDR2 is FQGTGA. The full variable domain, in which reference TRBV7-3 and TRBJ1-1 provide the parts outside the CDR3, is GAGVSQTPSNKVTEKGKYVELRCDPISGHTALYWYRQSLGQGPEFLIYFQGTGAADDSGLPNDRFFAVRPEGSVSTLKIQRTERGDSAVYLCASSHKPGLMNTEAFFGQGTRLTVV.

The chain has TRBV28 and TRBJ2-3; D unresolved. The CDR3 loop spans 14 amino acids. The V gene's germline CDR1 is MDHEN and CDR2 SYDVKM. V lost 2 bases, J lost 4 bases, and 10 bases lay in between. Here the CDR3 reads CASSLGRPADTQYF. The CDR3 DNA is TGTGCCAGCAGTTTAGGGCGGCCAGCAGATACGCAGTATTTT.